The clone carrying this T cell receptor (beta chain) has just a few counts. Its antigen is not known. The data are from a study of blood T cells in healthy people across ages. Whole-study findings and limits: Per million T cells, TCR beta diversity dropped roughly linearly as age increased. Long-lived donors exceeded aged donors in naive CD4+ cells and diversity.

PCR was performed a second time for 7 to 11 cycles using a sample-barcoded 5' primer and a J-beta primer mix. TCRdb passed the 5' RACE reads through MiXCR, listing each CDR3 protein once. The sample has hundreds of thousands of distinct CDR3 sequences; around two fifths are singletons. Germline CDR1 and CDR2: SGHAT and FQNNGV. The V gene lost 5 bases and the J gene lost 5 bases, with 14 bases spanning the gap. This CDR3 is 14 amino acids long. Donors each provided 8 to 10 milliliters of peripheral blood. The genes are TRBV11-2 and TRBJ2-3, with D unresolved. The TCR originated in a man older than 75 in good health. Sequenced material: blood. In nucleotides, the CDR3 is TGTGCCAGCAGCCCCATTGTAACGGGAGATACGCAGTATTTT. This gives the protein CASSPIVTGDTQYF.